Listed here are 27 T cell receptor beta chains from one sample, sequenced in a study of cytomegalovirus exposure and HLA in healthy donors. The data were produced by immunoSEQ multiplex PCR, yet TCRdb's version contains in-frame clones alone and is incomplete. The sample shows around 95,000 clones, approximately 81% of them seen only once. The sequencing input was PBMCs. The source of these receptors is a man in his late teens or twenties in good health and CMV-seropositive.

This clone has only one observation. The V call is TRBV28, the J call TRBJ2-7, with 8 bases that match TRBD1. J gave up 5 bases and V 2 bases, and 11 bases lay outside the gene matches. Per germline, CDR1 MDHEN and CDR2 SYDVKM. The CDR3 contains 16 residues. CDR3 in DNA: TGTGCCAGCAGTTTACGGGCAGGGGGCGCTAATAACGAGCAGTACGTC. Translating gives CASSLRAGGANNEQYV.

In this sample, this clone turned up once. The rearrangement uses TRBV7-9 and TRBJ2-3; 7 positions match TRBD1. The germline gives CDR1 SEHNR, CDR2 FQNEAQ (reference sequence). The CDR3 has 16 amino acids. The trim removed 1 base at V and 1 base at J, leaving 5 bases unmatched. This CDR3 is CASSLGAGGGTDTQYF. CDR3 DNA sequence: TGTGCCAGCAGCTTAGGGGCAGGGGGAGGCACAGATACGCAGTATTTT.

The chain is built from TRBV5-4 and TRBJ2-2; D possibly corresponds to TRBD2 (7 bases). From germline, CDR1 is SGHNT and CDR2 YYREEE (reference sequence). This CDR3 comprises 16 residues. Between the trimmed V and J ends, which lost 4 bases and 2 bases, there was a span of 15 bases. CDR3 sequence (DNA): TGTGCCAGCAGCCCCTGGGGGGGCCGAAACACCGGGGAGCTGTTTTTT. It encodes CASSPWGGRNTGELFF.

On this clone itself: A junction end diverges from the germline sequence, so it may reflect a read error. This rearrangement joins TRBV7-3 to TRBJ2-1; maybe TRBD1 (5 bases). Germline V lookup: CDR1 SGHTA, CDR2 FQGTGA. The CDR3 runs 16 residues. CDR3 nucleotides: TGTGCCAGCAGCCTAACGATGCCAGGGCTAAACAATGAGCAGTTCTTC. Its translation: CASSLTMPGLNNEQFF.

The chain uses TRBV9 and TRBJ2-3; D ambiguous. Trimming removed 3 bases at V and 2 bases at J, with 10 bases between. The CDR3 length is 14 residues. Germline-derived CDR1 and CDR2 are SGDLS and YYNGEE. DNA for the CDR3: TGTGCCAGCAGCGCTACCCTTCACACAGATACGCAGTATTTT. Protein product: CASSATLHTDTQYF.

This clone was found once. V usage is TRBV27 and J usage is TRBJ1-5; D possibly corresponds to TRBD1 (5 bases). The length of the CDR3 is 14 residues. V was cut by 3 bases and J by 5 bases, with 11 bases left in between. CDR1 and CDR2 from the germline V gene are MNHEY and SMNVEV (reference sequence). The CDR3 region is CASSFGGGDQPQHF. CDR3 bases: TGTGCCAGCAGTTTCGGTGGGGGGGATCAGCCCCAGCATTTT.

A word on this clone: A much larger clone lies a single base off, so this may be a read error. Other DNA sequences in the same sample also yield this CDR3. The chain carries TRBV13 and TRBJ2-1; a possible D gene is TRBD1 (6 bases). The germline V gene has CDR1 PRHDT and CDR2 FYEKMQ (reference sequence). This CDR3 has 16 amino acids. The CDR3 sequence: CASSSTVDSAYNEQFF. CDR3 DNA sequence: TGTGCTAGCAGCTCAACGGTGGACAGCGCCTACAATGAGCAGTTCTTC.

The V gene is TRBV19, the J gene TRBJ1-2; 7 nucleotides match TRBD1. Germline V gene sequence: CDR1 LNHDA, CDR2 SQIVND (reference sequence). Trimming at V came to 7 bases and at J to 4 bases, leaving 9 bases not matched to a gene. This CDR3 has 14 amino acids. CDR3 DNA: TGTGCCAGTACTAACCACAGGGGAACCTATGGCTACACCTTC. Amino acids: CASTNHRGTYGYTF.

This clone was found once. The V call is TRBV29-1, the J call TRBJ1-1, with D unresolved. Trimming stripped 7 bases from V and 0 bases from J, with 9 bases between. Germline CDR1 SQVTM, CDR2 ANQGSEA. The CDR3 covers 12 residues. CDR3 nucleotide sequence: TGCAGCGCTGGGAGTATGAACACTGAAGCTTTCTTT. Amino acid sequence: CSAGSMNTEAFF.

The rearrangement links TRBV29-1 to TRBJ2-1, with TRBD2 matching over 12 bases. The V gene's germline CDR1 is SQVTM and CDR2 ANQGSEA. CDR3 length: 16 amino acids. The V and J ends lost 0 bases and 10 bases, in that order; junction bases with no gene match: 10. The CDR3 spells CSVEDLASGRAGEQFF. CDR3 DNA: TGCAGCGTTGAAGATCTGGCTAGCGGGAGGGCCGGCGAGCAGTTCTTC.

The CDR3 sequence: CASSLQWSTEAFF. The CDR3 coding sequence is TGTGCCAGCAGCCTCCAATGGAGCACTGAAGCTTTCTTT. The chain employs TRBV7-3 and TRBJ1-1; D unclear. V was shortened by 5 bases and J by 4 bases, with 11 bases between the two germline ends. This CDR3 comprises 13 residues. Germline CDR1 and CDR2: SGHTA and FQGTGA.

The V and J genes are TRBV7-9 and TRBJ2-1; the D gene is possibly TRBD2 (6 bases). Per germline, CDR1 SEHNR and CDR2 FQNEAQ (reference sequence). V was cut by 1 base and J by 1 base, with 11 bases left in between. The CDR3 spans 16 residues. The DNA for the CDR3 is TGTGCCAGCAGCTTAGGACGGGAGCCTTCCTACAATGAGCAGTTCTTC. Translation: CASSLGREPSYNEQFF.

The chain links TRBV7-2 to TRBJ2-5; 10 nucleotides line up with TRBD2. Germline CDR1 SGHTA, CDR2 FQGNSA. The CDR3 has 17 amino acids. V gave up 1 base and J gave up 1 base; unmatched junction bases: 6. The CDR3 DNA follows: TGTGCCAGCAGCTTAGGTTTGGGACTAGCGATCCAAGAGACCCAGTACTTC. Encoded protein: CASSLGLGLAIQETQYF.

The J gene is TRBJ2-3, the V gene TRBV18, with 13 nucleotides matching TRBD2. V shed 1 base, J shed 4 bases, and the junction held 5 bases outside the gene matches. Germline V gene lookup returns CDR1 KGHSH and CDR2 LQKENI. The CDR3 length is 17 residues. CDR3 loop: CASSPRTSGSGADTQYF. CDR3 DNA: TGTGCCAGCTCACCACGGACTAGCGGGAGTGGGGCAGATACGCAGTATTTT. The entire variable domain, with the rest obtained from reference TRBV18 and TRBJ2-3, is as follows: NAGVMQNPRHLVRRRGQEARLRCSPMKGHSHVYWYRQLPEEGLKFMVYLQKENIIDESGMPKERFSAEFPKEGPSILRIQQVVRGDSAAYFCASSPRTSGSGADTQYFGPGTRLTVL.

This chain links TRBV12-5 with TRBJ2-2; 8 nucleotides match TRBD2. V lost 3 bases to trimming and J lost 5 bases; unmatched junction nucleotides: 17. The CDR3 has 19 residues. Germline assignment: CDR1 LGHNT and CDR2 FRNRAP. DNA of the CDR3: TGTGCTAGTGGTTTCGGTCGGCTAGCGGGCCGGACGGGAACCGGGGAGCTGTTTTTT. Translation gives CASGFGRLAGRTGTGELFF.

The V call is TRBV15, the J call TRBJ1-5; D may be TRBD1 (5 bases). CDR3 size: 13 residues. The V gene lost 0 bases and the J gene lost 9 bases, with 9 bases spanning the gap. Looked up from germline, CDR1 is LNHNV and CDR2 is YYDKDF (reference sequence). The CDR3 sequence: CATSRDLGGPQHF. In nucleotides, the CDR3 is TGTGCCACCAGCAGAGATCTCGGGGGGCCCCAGCATTTT.

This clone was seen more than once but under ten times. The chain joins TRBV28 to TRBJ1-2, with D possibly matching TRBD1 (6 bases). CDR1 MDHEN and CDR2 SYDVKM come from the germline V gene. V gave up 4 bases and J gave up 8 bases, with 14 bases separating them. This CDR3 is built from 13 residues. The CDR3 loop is CASSSGASHGYTF. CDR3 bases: TGTGCCAGCAGTTCAGGGGCATCACACGGCTACACCTTC.

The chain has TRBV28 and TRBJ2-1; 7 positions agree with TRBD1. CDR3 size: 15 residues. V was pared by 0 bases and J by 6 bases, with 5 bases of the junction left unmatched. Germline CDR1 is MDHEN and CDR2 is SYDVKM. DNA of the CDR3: TGTGCCAGCAGTTTATGGACAGGGTTCGGCAATGAGCAGTTCTTC. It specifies CASSLWTGFGNEQFF.

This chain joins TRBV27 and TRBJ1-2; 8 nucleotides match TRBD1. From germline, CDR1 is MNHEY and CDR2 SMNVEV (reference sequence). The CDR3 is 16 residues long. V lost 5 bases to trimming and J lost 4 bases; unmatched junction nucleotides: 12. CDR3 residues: CASSPRQGPVLYGYTF. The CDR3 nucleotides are TGTGCCAGCAGTCCCAGACAGGGGCCCGTCCTCTATGGCTACACCTTC.

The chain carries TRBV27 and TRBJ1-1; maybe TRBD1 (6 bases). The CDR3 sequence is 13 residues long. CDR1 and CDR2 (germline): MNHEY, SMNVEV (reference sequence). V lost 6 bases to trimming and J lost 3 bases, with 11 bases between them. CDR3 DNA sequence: TGTGCCAGCAGCCAACAGGGAGACACTGAAGCTTTCTTT. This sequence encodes CASSQQGDTEAFF.

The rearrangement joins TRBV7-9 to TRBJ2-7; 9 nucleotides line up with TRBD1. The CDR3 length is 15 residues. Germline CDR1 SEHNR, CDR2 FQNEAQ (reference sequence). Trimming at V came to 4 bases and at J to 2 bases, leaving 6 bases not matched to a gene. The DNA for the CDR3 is TGTGCCAGCAGCTCACGGGACAGGGTGACCTACGAGCAGTACTTC. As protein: CASSSRDRVTYEQYF.

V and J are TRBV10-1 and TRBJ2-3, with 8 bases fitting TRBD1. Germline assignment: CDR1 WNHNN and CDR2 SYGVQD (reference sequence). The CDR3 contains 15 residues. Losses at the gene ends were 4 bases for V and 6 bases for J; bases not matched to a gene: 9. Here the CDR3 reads CASSGGQGRVDTQYF. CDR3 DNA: TGCGCCAGCAGTGGCGGACAGGGCCGGGTGGATACGCAGTATTTT.

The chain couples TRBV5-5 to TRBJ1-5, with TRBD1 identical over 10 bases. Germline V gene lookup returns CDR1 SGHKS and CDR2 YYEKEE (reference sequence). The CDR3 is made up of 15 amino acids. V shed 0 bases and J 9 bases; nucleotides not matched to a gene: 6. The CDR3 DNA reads TGTGCCAGCAGCTTGGGGGACAGGGGTTTCTGGCCCCAGCATTTT. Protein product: CASSLGDRGFWPQHF.

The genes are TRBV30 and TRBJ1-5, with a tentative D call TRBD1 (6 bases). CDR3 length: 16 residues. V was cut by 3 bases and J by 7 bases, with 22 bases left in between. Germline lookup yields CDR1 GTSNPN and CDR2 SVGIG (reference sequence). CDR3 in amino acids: CAWRPRGGAVGQPQHF. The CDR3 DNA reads TGTGCCTGGAGACCAAGGGGGGGCGCGGTCGGGCAGCCCCAGCATTTT.

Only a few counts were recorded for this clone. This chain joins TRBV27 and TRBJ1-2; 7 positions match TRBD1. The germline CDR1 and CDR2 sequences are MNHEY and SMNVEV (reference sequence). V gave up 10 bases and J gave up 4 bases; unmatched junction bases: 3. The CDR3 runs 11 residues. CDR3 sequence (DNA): TGTGCCACCAGGGACAGCTATGGCTACACCTTC. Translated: CATRDSYGYTF.

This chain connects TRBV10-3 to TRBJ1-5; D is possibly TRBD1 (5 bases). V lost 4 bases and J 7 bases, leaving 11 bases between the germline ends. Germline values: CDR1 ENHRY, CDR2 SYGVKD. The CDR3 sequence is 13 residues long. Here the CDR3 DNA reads TGTGCCATCAGTGGGGCAGGGAACCAGCCCCAGCATTTT. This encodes CAISGAGNQPQHF.

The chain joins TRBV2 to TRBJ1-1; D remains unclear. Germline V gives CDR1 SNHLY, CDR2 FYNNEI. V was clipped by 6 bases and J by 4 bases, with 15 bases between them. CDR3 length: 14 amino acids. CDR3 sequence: CASSASGEGTEAFF. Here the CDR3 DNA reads TGTGCCAGCAGCGCATCTGGGGAGGGCACTGAAGCTTTCTTT.